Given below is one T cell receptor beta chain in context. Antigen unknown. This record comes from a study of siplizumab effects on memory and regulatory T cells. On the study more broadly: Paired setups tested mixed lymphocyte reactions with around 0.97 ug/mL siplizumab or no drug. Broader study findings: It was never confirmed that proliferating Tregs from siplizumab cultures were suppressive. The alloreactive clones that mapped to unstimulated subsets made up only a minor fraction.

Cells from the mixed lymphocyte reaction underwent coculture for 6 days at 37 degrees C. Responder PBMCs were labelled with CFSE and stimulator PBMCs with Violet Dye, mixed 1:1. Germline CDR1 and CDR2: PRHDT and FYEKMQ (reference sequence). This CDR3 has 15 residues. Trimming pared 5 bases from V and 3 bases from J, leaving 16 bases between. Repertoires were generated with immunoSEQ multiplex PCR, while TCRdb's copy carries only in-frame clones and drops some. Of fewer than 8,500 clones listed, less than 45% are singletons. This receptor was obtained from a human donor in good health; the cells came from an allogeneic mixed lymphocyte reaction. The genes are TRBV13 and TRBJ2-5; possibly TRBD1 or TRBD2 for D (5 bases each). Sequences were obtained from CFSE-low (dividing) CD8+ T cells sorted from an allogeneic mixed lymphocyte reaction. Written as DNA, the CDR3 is TGTGCCAGCAGCCCCGCCGGGACGGAGGAAGAGACCCAGTACTTC. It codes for CASSPAGTEEETQYF.